These T cell receptor beta chains were read from a single sample in a study of regulatory T cells in long-lasting Graves disease. MiXCR, run by TCRdb on the multiplex PCR reads, gives a single entry per CDR3 protein. Of some 250,000 distinct CDR3 sequences in the sample, around 20% were seen once. The sample consisted of peripheral blood mononuclear cells (PBMCs), taken at new diagnosis, from a patient treated with antithyroid drugs. These TCRs come from a female donor with Graves disease. Both conserved end residues are part of each CDR3. A D gene is named only where the DNA matches it firmly. Some rows have no size entry. The others give once, few or many, or a class for an expanded clone.

CDR3 DNA,CDR3 protein,CDR3 length,V gene,J gene,D gene,clone size
TGTGCCAGCAGTTTAGCGGGTCAGGCCGAGACCCAGTACTTC,CASSLAGQAETQYF,14,TRBV12-3/TRBV12-4,TRBJ2-5,NA,many
TGTGCCAGCAGTGGGGACCTAGCGGGATCCTACAATGAGCAGTTCTTC,CASSGDLAGSYNEQFF,16,TRBV25-1,TRBJ2-1,TRBD2,NA
TGCAGTGCTAGAGAAGGGGGTTCACCCCTCCACTTT,CSAREGGSPLHF,12,TRBV20-1,TRBJ1-6,NA,NA
TGTGCCAGCAGCTTAGGAGGACTAGCGGACAATGAGCAGTTCTTC,CASSLGGLADNEQFF,15,TRBV7-9,TRBJ2-1,TRBD2,NA
TGTGCCAGCAGCTTGGCCGCGCACACCACGTCGGATACGCAGTATTTT,CASSLAAHTTSDTQYF,16,TRBV7-2,TRBJ2-3,NA,NA
TGTGCCACCAGCAGAGATCGGGGTAAGCAGCCCCAGCATTTT,CATSRDRGKQPQHF,14,TRBV15,TRBJ1-5,NA,many
TGCGCCAGCAGCTTGAGGGGCGGTGAGGAGCAGTACTTC,CASSLRGGEEQYF,13,TRBV5-1,TRBJ2-7,NA,few
TGTGCCAGCCGGACACTAGCGGGGTTTTACAATGAGCAGTTCTTC,CASRTLAGFYNEQFF,15,TRBV27,TRBJ2-1,TRBD2,many
TGTGCCAGCAGCGTAGGCTGGGGTTTGAACACTGAAGCTTTCTTT,CASSVGWGLNTEAFF,15,TRBV9,TRBJ1-1,NA,many
TGTGCCACCAGCAAATACATAGGAGACAGGACTGAAGCTTTCTTT,CATSKYIGDRTEAFF,15,TRBV15,TRBJ1-1,NA,NA
TGTGCCAGCAGTTTATCGACAGGGTACGAGCAGTACTTC,CASSLSTGYEQYF,13,TRBV27,TRBJ2-7,TRBD1,many
TGTGCCAGCAGTTTATCGGGTGCTAGCGGGAGTCCCGGGGAGCTGTTTTTT,CASSLSGASGSPGELFF,17,TRBV27,TRBJ2-2,TRBD2,NA
TGTGCCAGCAGTTTAGAACGGGGTTCACCCCTCCACTTT,CASSLERGSPLHF,13,TRBV12-3/TRBV12-4,TRBJ1-6,NA,NA
TGCGCCAGCAGCCAAGATTCCAGCGGAGGCACAGATACGCAGTATTTT,CASSQDSSGGTDTQYF,16,TRBV4-1,TRBJ2-3,NA,many
TGTGCCAGCAGCTTAGGATTGAGCGGGACCCAGTACTTC,CASSLGLSGTQYF,13,TRBV11-2,TRBJ2-5,NA,many
TGTGCCAGCAGCCGAGTGGGGCACTACGAGCAGTACTTC,CASSRVGHYEQYF,13,TRBV6-1,TRBJ2-7,NA,many
TGTGCCACCAGCAGAAACAAAGGGGGACAGGTGTACTTC,CATSRNKGGQVYF,13,TRBV15,TRBJ2-7,TRBD1,many
TGCGCCAGCAGCGAGGCCCAGGGGAGCGGTGAAAAACTGTTTTTT,CASSEAQGSGEKLFF,15,TRBV5-1,TRBJ1-4,NA,NA
TGTGCCAGCAGTTACCGCGGGGTTAGCACAGATACGCAGTATTTT,CASSYRGVSTDTQYF,15,TRBV12-3/TRBV12-4,TRBJ2-3,NA,many
TGTGCCAGCACCCTCGGGCGGGAGCACAATGAGCAGTTCTTC,CASTLGREHNEQFF,14,TRBV27,TRBJ2-1,TRBD2,many
TGTGCCAGCAGCTGGGACAGAAAGACGGGAAACACCATATATTTT,CASSWDRKTGNTIYF,15,TRBV2,TRBJ1-3,TRBD1,many
TGCAGTGTCACCGAGGGGACGGGAAACACCATATATTTT,CSVTEGTGNTIYF,13,TRBV20-1,TRBJ1-3,NA,many
TGTGCCAGCAGTGAAGAGGGGGGGGGCAATCAGCCCCAGCATTTT,CASSEEGGGNQPQHF,15,TRBV12-3/TRBV12-4,TRBJ1-5,NA,many
TGTGCCAGCAGCTTAACCGGGGAGCTGTTTTTT,CASSLTGELFF,11,TRBV9,TRBJ2-2,NA,many
TGTGCCAGCAGCCAGGGACTAGCGGACACAGATACGCAGTATTTT,CASSQGLADTDTQYF,15,TRBV7-9,TRBJ2-3,TRBD2,many
TGTGCCAGCAGTTTCAGGAGCGGGAGGGTCAGATCGCATAGCACAGATACGCAGTATTTT,CASSFRSGRVRSHSTDTQYF,20,TRBV27,TRBJ2-3,TRBD2,NA
TGTGCCAGCAGAGCGAACAGGGGCGATCAGCCCCAGCATTTT,CASRANRGDQPQHF,14,TRBV2,TRBJ1-5,TRBD1,NA
TGTGCCAGCAGTGTGGGGACAGGGGGCTTTGAAGCTTTCTTT,CASSVGTGGFEAFF,14,TRBV2,TRBJ1-1,TRBD1,many
TGTGCCAGCAGCTTAGAGTGGTCGGAGACCCAGTACTTC,CASSLEWSETQYF,13,TRBV11-2,TRBJ2-5,NA,NA
TGCGCCAGCAGCTCTGGACTAGCGGGGCAGGGTGTGCAGTACTTC,CASSSGLAGQGVQYF,15,TRBV5-1,TRBJ2-7,TRBD2,NA
TGTGCCAGCAGCCCCTACTACGAGCAGTACTTC,CASSPYYEQYF,11,TRBV3-1,TRBJ2-7,NA,many
TGTGCCAGCAGCTTAGCGCGTAGCTCCTACAATGAGCAGTTCTTC,CASSLARSSYNEQFF,15,TRBV11-3,TRBJ2-1,NA,many
TGTGCCAGCAGTCCCCGAGGAGCCCACCGATACAATGAGCAGTTCTTC,CASSPRGAHRYNEQFF,16,TRBV12-3/TRBV12-4,TRBJ2-1,NA,many
TGCAGTGCCAATAGGGGGACAGGAAATCAGCCCCAGCATTTT,CSANRGTGNQPQHF,14,TRBV20-1,TRBJ1-5,TRBD1,many
TGTGCCAGCAGTGAACTTAGCTACGGGCAGTACTTC,CASSELSYGQYF,12,TRBV6-1,TRBJ2-7,NA,NA
TGTGCCAACAGTTACTCAGAGAGTCAAGAGACCCAGTACTTC,CANSYSESQETQYF,14,TRBV6-2/TRBV6-3,TRBJ2-5,NA,many
TGTGCCAGCAGCTACTCGACAGGATTCTACAATGAGCAGTTCTTC,CASSYSTGFYNEQFF,15,TRBV7-8,TRBJ2-1,NA,few
TGTGCCAGCAGCTTAACTTTTAGGGGGGAGCAGTACTTC,CASSLTFRGEQYF,13,TRBV11-2,TRBJ2-7,NA,many
TGTGCCAGCAGCTTACGTTCACAGAACAATGAGCAGTTCTTC,CASSLRSQNNEQFF,14,TRBV7-3,TRBJ2-1,NA,many
TGTGCCAGCAGCCTCGACGAATTAAGTTCACCCCTCCACTTT,CASSLDELSSPLHF,14,TRBV7-2,TRBJ1-6,NA,many
TGTGCCTGGAGTGTAGAGGTATCCGTTTCCTACGAGCAGTACTTC,CAWSVEVSVSYEQYF,15,TRBV30,TRBJ2-7,NA,NA
TGTGCCAGCAAGTCCCTAGGGTACGAGCAGTACTTC,CASKSLGYEQYF,12,TRBV28,TRBJ2-7,NA,many
TGTGCCTCCGAGGGGGGCCCGAACACTGAAGCTTTCTTT,CASEGGPNTEAFF,13,TRBV6-2/TRBV6-3,TRBJ1-1,NA,NA
TGTGCCAGCAGCTTAACGCAAGACACTGAAGCTTTCTTT,CASSLTQDTEAFF,13,TRBV7-8,TRBJ1-1,NA,many
TGTGCCAGCAGCTCCCTATCCCTTGGGGGATCCTATGGCTACACCTTC,CASSSLSLGGSYGYTF,16,TRBV11-2,TRBJ1-2,NA,many
TGTGCCGGTGGACTAGCGGGAGTTGAGCAGTTCTTC,CAGGLAGVEQFF,12,TRBV5-6,TRBJ2-1,TRBD2,many
TGTGCCAGCACCAAACTGTCCGGGACTAGCGCAGAGCAGTTCTTC,CASTKLSGTSAEQFF,15,TRBV2,TRBJ2-1,TRBD2,many
TGTGCCAGCAGGCCAGGGGCCGGGGAGCTGTTTTTT,CASRPGAGELFF,12,TRBV2,TRBJ2-2,NA,many
TGTGCCAGCAGTTACAAGGGGGGACTAGCGGCTTATTACTACAATGAGCAGTTCTTC,CASSYKGGLAAYYYNEQFF,19,TRBV6-2/TRBV6-3,TRBJ2-1,TRBD2,many